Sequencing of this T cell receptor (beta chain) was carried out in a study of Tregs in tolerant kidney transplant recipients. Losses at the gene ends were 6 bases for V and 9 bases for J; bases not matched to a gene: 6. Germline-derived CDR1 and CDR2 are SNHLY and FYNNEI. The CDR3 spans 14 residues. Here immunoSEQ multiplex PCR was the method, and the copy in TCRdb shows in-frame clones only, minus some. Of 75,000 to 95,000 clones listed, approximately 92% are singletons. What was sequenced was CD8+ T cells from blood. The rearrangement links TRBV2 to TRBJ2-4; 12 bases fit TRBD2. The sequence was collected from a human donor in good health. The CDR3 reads CASSPSGRAGIQYF. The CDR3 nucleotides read TGTGCCAGCAGCCCTAGCGGGAGGGCCGGCATTCAGTACTTC.